The clone carrying this TCR beta chain has only one observation. The data are from a study of low-dose radiotherapy and immunotherapy resistance in tumors. Turning to the study itself: Treatment of Cohort 2 consisted of 1 Gy per fraction every two weeks, amounting to 13 Gy over 26 weeks. Intravenous administration to patients comprised nivolumab at 240 mg every two weeks and ipilimumab at 1 mg/kg every six weeks.

With 5 bases removed from V and 8 bases from J, the gap between germline ends came to 31 bases. Germline CDR1 reads MDHEN; CDR2 reads SYDVKM. This CDR3 comprises 20 residues. TRAV- and TRBV-specific primers primed first-strand cDNA, covering alpha and beta chains. TCRs underwent 15 to 25 PCR cycles of amplification with a constant-region primer and V-primer adapter. TCRdb reprocessed the reads with MiXCR, giving one entry per CDR3 protein. The sample consists of tens of thousands of distinct CDR3 sequences, about 53% of them appearing once. Time point specified: after trial treatment. This sample's treatment: LDRT plus nivolumab, ipilimumab, low-dose cyclophosphamide and aspirin (RACIN trial).

The starting material was PBMCs, obtained after low-dose radiotherapy plus immunotherapy. The TCR originated in a male donor with gallbladder cancer. The chain employs TRBV28 and TRBJ1-6; TRBD1 might be the D (6 bases). As DNA, the CDR3 is TGTGCCAGCAGTAGGGAATTGTTTGGGACACGGGGAAGGATGGATTCACCCCTCCACTTT. It yields the protein CASSRELFGTRGRMDSPLHF.